Listed below are T cell receptor beta chains from one sample, sequenced in a study of early T cells in non-severe SARS-CoV-2 infection. One entry per CDR3 protein, called by TCRdb with MiXCR from the 5' RACE reads. The sample consists of 55,000 to 70,000 distinct CDR3 sequences, more than 8.5% of them appearing once. Material: whole blood. These receptors were taken from an adult who was a healthcare worker with PCR-confirmed SARS-CoV-2 infection or an uninfected control (not recorded which). Each CDR3 is given with its conserved first and last residue. The D gene is left open where the match is weak. A clone size is listed for some rows: how often the clone was seen (once, few, many), or a class if it is expanded.

D | length | size | J | V | CDR3 | DNA
TRBD1 | 15 | many | TRBJ1-1 | TRBV7-6 | CASSTRQGLGTEAFF | TGTGCCAGCAGCACCCGACAGGGGTTGGGCACTGAAGCTTTCTTT
TRBD2 | 15 | many | TRBJ2-1 | TRBV12-3/TRBV12-4 | CASMPGLAGDGEQFF | TGTGCCAGCATGCCGGGACTAGCGGGAGACGGTGAGCAGTTCTTC
NA | 15 | many | TRBJ2-7 | TRBV11-2 | CASSLRLGNSYEQYF | TGTGCCAGCAGCTTAAGATTGGGGAACTCCTACGAGCAGTACTTC
NA | 15 | many | TRBJ2-5 | TRBV5-6 | CASSSTSTSIETQYF | TGTGCCAGCAGCTCGACATCCACCAGTATAGAGACCCAGTACTTC
TRBD2 | 15 | few | TRBJ2-3 | TRBV10-2 | CASRDIAGAGNTQYF | TGCGCCAGCAGAGATATAGCGGGAGCGGGTAATACGCAGTATTTT
NA | 15 | many | TRBJ1-1 | TRBV7-3 | CASSFSGMGSTEAFF | TGTGCCAGCAGCTTCTCCGGTATGGGGAGCACTGAAGCTTTCTTT
NA | 13 | many | TRBJ2-7 | TRBV7-2 | CASNPDWAYEQYF | TGTGCCAGCAACCCCGATTGGGCCTACGAGCAGTACTTC
NA | 14 | NA | TRBJ1-1 | TRBV10-3 | CAINRADLVSEAFF | TGTGCCATCAATCGGGCAGATCTGGTCTCTGAAGCTTTCTTT
NA | 14 | many | TRBJ1-6 | TRBV19 | CASSGASYNSPLHF | TGTGCCAGTAGCGGCGCCTCCTATAATTCACCCCTCCACTTT
TRBD2 | 17 | few | TRBJ2-7 | TRBV6-1 | CASSVGLAGPYSYEQYF | TGTGCCAGCAGTGTGGGACTAGCGGGCCCCTACTCCTACGAGCAGTACTTC
TRBD2 | 16 | NA | TRBJ2-7 | TRBV7-2 | CASSRTGTSGLGEQYF | TGTGCCAGCAGCCGGACCGGGACTAGCGGGCTTGGCGAGCAGTACTTC
NA | 17 | many | TRBJ1-5 | TRBV6-1 | CASSSLPGTVANQPQHF | TGTGCCAGCAGTTCACTACCCGGGACGGTCGCGAATCAGCCCCAGCATTTT
NA | 13 | many | TRBJ2-1 | TRBV30 | CAWSVRAYNEQFF | TGTGCCTGGAGTGTACGGGCGTACAATGAGCAGTTCTTC
TRBD1 | 16 | many | TRBJ1-3 | TRBV9 | CASSVGQGRSGNTIYF | TGTGCCAGCAGCGTGGGACAGGGGAGGTCTGGAAACACCATATATTTT
TRBD2 | 15 | NA | TRBJ2-1 | TRBV10-3 | CAISRTSGKYNEQFF | TGTGCCATCAGCAGGACTAGCGGGAAATACAATGAGCAGTTCTTC
NA | 14 | many | TRBJ1-2 | TRBV6-2/TRBV6-3 | CASSYQIRLTRYTF | TGTGCCAGCAGTTACCAAATAAGGTTGACCCGCTACACCTTC
TRBD2 | 14 | NA | TRBJ2-7 | TRBV20-1 | CSAITSGVTYEQYF | TGCAGTGCGATAACTAGCGGGGTCACCTACGAGCAGTACTTC
TRBD2 | 16 | many | TRBJ2-1 | TRBV6-2/TRBV6-3 | CASSYSNRGRENEQFF | TGTGCCAGCAGTTACTCTAACCGCGGGAGGGAAAATGAGCAGTTCTTC
NA | 13 | few | TRBJ1-1 | TRBV12-3/TRBV12-4 | CASSLVEGGHAFF | TGTGCCAGCAGTTTAGTCGAGGGGGGTCATGCTTTCTTT
TRBD1 | 15 | few | TRBJ2-4 | TRBV7-9 | CASSLLGTGANIQYF | TGTGCCAGCAGCTTATTAGGGACAGGGGCAAACATTCAGTACTTC
TRBD2 | 13 | few | TRBJ2-7 | TRBV29-1 | CSVASGRFYEQYF | TGCAGCGTTGCTAGCGGGAGATTTTACGAGCAGTACTTC
NA | 12 | many | TRBJ2-7 | TRBV12-3/TRBV12-4 | CASSRSAYEQYF | TGTGCCAGCAGCCGTAGCGCCTACGAGCAGTACTTC
TRBD2 | 16 | few | TRBJ2-1 | TRBV20-1 | CSASAGLAGLYNEQFF | TGCAGTGCTAGCGCCGGATTAGCGGGGCTTTACAATGAGCAGTTCTTC
NA | 12 | NA | TRBJ2-4 | TRBV6-6 | CASSATGAIQYF | TGTGCCAGCAGTGCCACGGGGGCAATTCAGTACTTC
TRBD2 | 13 | once | TRBJ2-1 | TRBV29-1 | CSTSGSSYNEQFF | TGCAGCACAAGCGGGAGCTCCTACAATGAGCAGTTCTTC
NA | 13 | many | TRBJ1-2 | TRBV20-1 | CSANTGNNYGYTF | TGCAGTGCTAACACAGGGAATAACTATGGCTACACCTTC
NA | 15 | many | TRBJ2-1 | TRBV10-3 | CAISEPLGGSNEQFF | TGTGCCATCAGTGAGCCCCTAGGCGGGTCCAATGAGCAGTTCTTC
NA | 14 | few | TRBJ1-2 | TRBV2 | CASLWDIWANGYTF | TGTGCCAGCCTATGGGACATATGGGCGAACGGCTACACCTTC
TRBD2 | 16 | many | TRBJ2-1 | TRBV9 | CASSVEAGVAYNEQFF | TGTGCCAGCAGCGTAGAGGCGGGAGTGGCCTACAATGAGCAGTTCTTC
NA | 15 | few | TRBJ2-7 | TRBV7-3 | CASSLRIIQAYEQYF | TGTGCCAGCAGCTTAAGAATAATCCAAGCCTACGAGCAGTACTTC
TRBD2 | 14 | many | TRBJ2-1 | TRBV6-5 | CASSYSAGGGEQFF | TGTGCCAGCAGTTACTCTGCGGGAGGCGGTGAGCAGTTCTTC
NA | 11 | NA | TRBJ2-7 | TRBV18 | CASSLQVEQYF | TGTGCCAGCTCACTACAGGTCGAGCAGTACTTC
TRBD2 | 15 | NA | TRBJ2-7 | TRBV5-1 | CASSPTSGISYEQYF | TGCGCCAGCAGCCCGACTAGCGGAATCTCCTACGAGCAGTACTTC
TRBD2 | 13 | few | TRBJ2-2 | TRBV6-6 | CASSRESAGELFF | TGTGCCAGCTCGCGGGAGTCGGCCGGGGAGCTGTTTTTT
NA | 13 | few | TRBJ1-2 | TRBV3-1 | CASSPSTGSVYTF | TGTGCCAGCAGCCCCTCTACAGGGAGTGTCTACACCTTC
NA | 17 | NA | TRBJ2-6 | TRBV7-2 | CASSLPPQGLGANVLTF | TGTGCCAGCAGCCTTCCACCCCAGGGCTTGGGGGCCAACGTCCTGACTTTC
TRBD1 | 13 | many | TRBJ2-7 | TRBV7-2 | CASSKTGAVEQYF | TGTGCCAGCAGCAAGACAGGGGCTGTCGAGCAGTACTTC
NA | 12 | many | TRBJ1-2 | TRBV20-1 | CSARAADYGYTF | TGCAGTGCTAGAGCCGCCGACTATGGCTACACCTTC
NA | 11 | NA | TRBJ1-1 | TRBV7-9 | CASKDFTEAFF | TGTGCCAGCAAGGATTTCACTGAAGCTTTCTTT
NA | 16 | many | TRBJ2-3 | TRBV20-1 | CSATDRKAPRGDTQYF | TGCAGTGCTACCGACCGCAAGGCTCCCAGGGGAGATACGCAGTATTTT
NA | 12 | many | TRBJ2-1 | TRBV7-8 | CASSLVKGVQFF | TGTGCCAGCAGCTTAGTTAAGGGGGTACAGTTCTTC
TRBD1 | 14 | many | TRBJ2-7 | TRBV25-1 | CASSPGTEPFQQYF | TGTGCCAGCAGTCCCGGGACAGAGCCGTTTCAGCAGTACTTC
NA | 16 | NA | TRBJ2-2 | TRBV7-2 | CASRHKSASEGGELFF | TGTGCCAGCAGGCACAAATCGGCTAGCGAGGGCGGGGAGCTGTTTTTT
NA | 15 | many | TRBJ2-1 | TRBV24-1 | CATGGGRSSYNEQFF | TGTGCCACCGGGGGCGGGAGAAGCTCCTACAATGAGCAGTTCTTC
NA | 14 | NA | TRBJ1-1 | TRBV20-1 | CSAREDIPKWGAFF | TGCAGTGCTAGAGAGGATATCCCGAAGTGGGGAGCTTTCTTT
TRBD1 | 13 | NA | TRBJ1-1 | TRBV12-3/TRBV12-4 | CASSLPGTGKAFF | TGTGCCAGCAGTTTGCCGGGGACAGGGAAAGCTTTCTTT
NA | 15 | NA | TRBJ2-3 | TRBV4-3 | CASSQDNTGTDTQYF | TGCGCCAGCAGCCAAGACAACACCGGAACAGATACGCAGTATTTT
NA | 14 | few | TRBJ2-1 | TRBV11-3 | CASSLIGTGNEQFF | TGTGCCAGCAGCTTAATCGGGACGGGCAATGAGCAGTTCTTC
NA | 15 | many | TRBJ2-7 | TRBV5-1 | CASSLDAGTRYEQYF | TGCGCCAGCAGCTTGGATGCCGGGACCAGGTACGAGCAGTACTTC
NA | 12 | NA | TRBJ1-2 | TRBV28 | CASVGVRYGYTF | TGTGCCTCAGTGGGGGTGAGGTATGGCTACACCTTC
NA | 11 | many | TRBJ2-5 | TRBV18 | CASSPEETQYF | TGTGCCAGCTCACCCGAAGAGACCCAGTACTTC